This TCR beta chain was sequenced in a study of beta chain features in type 1 diabetes. The study, taken as a whole, reports: TCRB CDR3s were moderately but significantly shorter in Type 1 diabetes patients in all four CD4+ subsets.

On this clone itself: Its antigen remains unidentified.

The investigators reverse transcribed all of the isolated RNA, so they sequenced expressed TCRB transcripts. The repertoire was sequenced with immunoSEQ multiplex PCR; TCRdb's copy has only in-frame clones and lacks some. The sample holds about 260,000 clones, approximately 20% seen once. Sequenced input: naive CD4+ T cells from blood. The clonotype was recovered from a woman in her 40s with type 1 diabetes.

The DNA of the CDR3 is TGCGCCAGCAGCCAAACTACCCCTTGGAATCAAGGCGGGGAGCTGTTTTTT. Translated: CASSQTTPWNQGGELFF. The chain carries TRBV4-1 and TRBJ2-2; D remains unclear. V lost 2 bases to trimming and J lost 7 bases, with 20 bases between them. CDR3 length: 17 amino acids. CDR1 and CDR2 (germline): MGHRA, YSYEKL.